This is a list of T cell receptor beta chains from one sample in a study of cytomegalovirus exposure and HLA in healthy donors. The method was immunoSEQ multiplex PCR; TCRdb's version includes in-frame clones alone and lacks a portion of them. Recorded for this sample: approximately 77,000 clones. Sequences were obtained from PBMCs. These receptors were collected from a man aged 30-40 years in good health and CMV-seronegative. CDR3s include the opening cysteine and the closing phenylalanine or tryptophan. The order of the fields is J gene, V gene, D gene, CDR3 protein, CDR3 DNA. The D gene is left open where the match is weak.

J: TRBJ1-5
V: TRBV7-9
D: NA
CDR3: CASSALRPQHF
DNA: TGTGCCAGCAGCGCCCTGAGGCCCCAGCATTTT

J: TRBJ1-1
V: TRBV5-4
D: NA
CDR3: CASSLVNTEAFF
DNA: TGTGCCAGCAGCTTGGTAAACACTGAAGCTTTCTTT

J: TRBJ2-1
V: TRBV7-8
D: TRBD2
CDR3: CASKLAGGPGEQFF
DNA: TGTGCCAGCAAATTAGCGGGGGGGCCCGGTGAGCAGTTCTTC

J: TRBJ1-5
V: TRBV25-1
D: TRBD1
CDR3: CASSGDRDQPQHF
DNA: TGTGCCAGCAGTGGAGACAGGGATCAGCCCCAGCATTTT

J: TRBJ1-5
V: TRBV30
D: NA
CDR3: CAPKWRGSNQPQHF
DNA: TGTGCCCCCAAGTGGAGAGGGAGCAATCAGCCCCAGCATTTT

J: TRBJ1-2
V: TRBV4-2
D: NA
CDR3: CASSQEAGREFGYTF
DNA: TGTGCCAGCAGCCAAGAAGCGGGGAGGGAGTTTGGCTACACCTTC

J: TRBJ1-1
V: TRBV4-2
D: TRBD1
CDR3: CASSHFFPGQATEAFF
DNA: TGTGCCAGCAGCCATTTTTTTCCGGGACAGGCCACTGAAGCTTTCTTT

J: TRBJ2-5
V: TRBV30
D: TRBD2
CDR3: CAWRLAGGTWTQYF
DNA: TGTGCCTGGAGACTAGCGGGAGGGACCTGGACCCAGTACTTC

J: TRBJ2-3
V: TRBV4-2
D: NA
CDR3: CASSQGGLPTDTQYF
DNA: TGTGCCAGCAGCCAAGGGGGACTTCCCACAGATACGCAGTATTTT

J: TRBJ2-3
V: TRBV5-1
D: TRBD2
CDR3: CASASLAGGQDTQYF
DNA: TGCGCCAGCGCTTCACTAGCGGGGGGGCAGGATACGCAGTATTTT

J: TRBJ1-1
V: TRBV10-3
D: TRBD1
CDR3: CAISESQGARPTEAFF
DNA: TGTGCCATCAGTGAGTCGCAGGGGGCGCGTCCCACTGAAGCTTTCTTT

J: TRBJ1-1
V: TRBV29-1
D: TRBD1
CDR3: CSVSRDRVLEAFF
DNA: TGCAGCGTCAGCCGGGACAGGGTTCTGGAAGCTTTCTTT

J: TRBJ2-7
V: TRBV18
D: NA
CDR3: CASSPNLQGLGYEQYF
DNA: TGTGCCAGCTCACCGAATCTACAGGGTTTGGGCTACGAGCAGTACTTC

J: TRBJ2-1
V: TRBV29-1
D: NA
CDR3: CSARDWLGEQFF
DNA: TGCAGCGCCAGGGACTGGCTGGGTGAGCAGTTCTTC

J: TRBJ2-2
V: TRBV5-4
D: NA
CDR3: CASSRSTGSAGELFF
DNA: TGTGCCAGCAGCAGAAGCACAGGGTCCGCCGGGGAGCTGTTTTTT

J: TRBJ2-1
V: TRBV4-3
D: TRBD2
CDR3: CASSQDRTSSEQFF
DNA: TGCGCCAGCAGCCAAGATAGGACTAGCAGTGAGCAGTTCTTC

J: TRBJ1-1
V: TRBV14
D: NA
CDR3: CASSLLRDTEAFF
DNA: TGTGCCAGCAGCCTCCTGAGGGACACTGAAGCTTTCTTT

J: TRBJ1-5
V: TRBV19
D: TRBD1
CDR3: CATEDRGPGPQHF
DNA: TGTGCCACCGAGGACAGGGGCCCCGGGCCCCAGCATTTT

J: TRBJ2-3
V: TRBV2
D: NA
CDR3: CASSEYGSRTDTQYF
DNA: TGTGCCAGCAGTGAATATGGCTCGAGGACAGATACGCAGTATTTT

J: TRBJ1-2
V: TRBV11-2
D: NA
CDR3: CASSLGRANYGYTF
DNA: TGTGCCAGCAGCTTAGGCAGGGCAAACTATGGCTACACCTTC

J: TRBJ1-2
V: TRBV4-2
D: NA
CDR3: CASSQDGGNHYGYTF
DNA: TGTGCCAGCAGCCAAGATGGGGGGAACCACTATGGCTACACCTTC

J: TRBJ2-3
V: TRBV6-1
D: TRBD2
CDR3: CASSAEAGGPDTQYF
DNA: TGTGCCAGCAGTGCGGAGGCGGGGGGGCCAGATACGCAGTATTTT

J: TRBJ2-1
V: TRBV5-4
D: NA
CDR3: CASSSHIGRVGNEQFF
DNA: TGTGCCAGCAGCTCACATATCGGGAGAGTGGGAAATGAGCAGTTCTTC

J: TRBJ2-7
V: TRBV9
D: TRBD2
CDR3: CASSVGTSGRYEQYF
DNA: TGTGCCAGCAGCGTAGGGACTAGCGGTCGCTACGAGCAGTACTTC

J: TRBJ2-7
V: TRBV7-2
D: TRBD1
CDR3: CASSARQGTYEQYF
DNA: TGTGCCAGCAGCGCAAGACAGGGAACCTACGAGCAGTACTTC

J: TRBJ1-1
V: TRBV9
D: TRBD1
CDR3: CASSELQGASEAFF
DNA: TGTGCCAGCAGCGAACTCCAGGGGGCATCTGAAGCTTTCTTT

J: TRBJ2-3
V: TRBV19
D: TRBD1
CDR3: CASSVPRDRGNWDSTDTQYF
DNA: TGTGCCAGTAGTGTGCCTCGGGACAGGGGAAATTGGGATAGCACAGATACGCAGTATTTT

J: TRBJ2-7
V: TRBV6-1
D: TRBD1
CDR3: CASSESETGGFYEQYF
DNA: TGTGCCAGCAGTGAATCTGAGACAGGGGGCTTCTACGAGCAGTACTTC

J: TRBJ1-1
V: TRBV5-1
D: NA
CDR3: CASSFPDRNTEAFF
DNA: TGCGCCAGCAGCTTTCCAGACAGGAACACTGAAGCTTTCTTT

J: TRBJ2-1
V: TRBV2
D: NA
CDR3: CASSDRGTSQWGEQFF
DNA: TGTGCCAGCAGTGATCGTGGAACTAGCCAGTGGGGTGAGCAGTTCTTC

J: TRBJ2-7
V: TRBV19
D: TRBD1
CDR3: CASHRRGTGAYEQYF
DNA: TGTGCCAGTCACCGCCGGGGGACAGGGGCCTACGAGCAGTACTTC

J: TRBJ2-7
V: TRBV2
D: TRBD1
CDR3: CARGRQGNEQYF
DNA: TGTGCCAGGGGAAGACAGGGAAACGAGCAGTACTTC

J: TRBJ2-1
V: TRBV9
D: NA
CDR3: CASSQYRARGRNEQFF
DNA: TGTGCCAGCAGCCAATACAGGGCACGGGGTAGGAATGAGCAGTTCTTC

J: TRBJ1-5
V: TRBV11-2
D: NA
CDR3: CASSLSGDSNQPQHF
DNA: TGTGCCAGCAGCCTCAGCGGGGATAGCAATCAGCCCCAGCATTTT

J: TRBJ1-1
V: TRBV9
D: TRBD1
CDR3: CASTAGTGYNTEAFF
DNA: TGTGCCAGCACGGCCGGGACAGGGTATAACACTGAAGCTTTCTTT

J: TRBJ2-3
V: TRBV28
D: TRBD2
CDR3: CASSRLAGLTDTQYF
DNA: TGTGCCAGCAGTAGACTAGCGGGGCTCACAGATACGCAGTATTTT

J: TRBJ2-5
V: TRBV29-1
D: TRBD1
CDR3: CSGEQGEETQYF
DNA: TGCAGCGGCGAACAGGGGGAAGAGACCCAGTACTTC

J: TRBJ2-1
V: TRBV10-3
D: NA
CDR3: CAISESLAVEQFF
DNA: TGTGCCATCAGTGAGTCATTAGCTGTTGAGCAGTTCTTC

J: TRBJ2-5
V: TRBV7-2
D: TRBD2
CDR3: CASSLMGGQETQYF
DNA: TGTGCCAGCAGCTTAATGGGAGGGCAAGAGACCCAGTACTTC

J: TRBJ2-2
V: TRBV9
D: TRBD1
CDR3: CASSPGTGETGELFF
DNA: TGTGCCAGCAGTCCTGGGACAGGGGAAACCGGGGAGCTGTTTTTT

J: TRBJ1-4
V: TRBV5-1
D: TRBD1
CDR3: CASSLEQGAYEKLFF
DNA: TGCGCCAGCAGCTTGGAACAGGGGGCTTATGAAAAACTGTTTTTT

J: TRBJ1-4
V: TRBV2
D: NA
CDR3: CASSIDRQTNEKLFF
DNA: TGTGCCAGCAGTATCGACAGACAAACTAATGAAAAACTGTTTTTT

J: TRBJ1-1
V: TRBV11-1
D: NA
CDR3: CASSLAEGPTGAFF
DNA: TGTGCCAGCAGCTTAGCCGAGGGCCCGACTGGGGCTTTCTTT

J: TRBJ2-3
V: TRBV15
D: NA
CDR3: CATSRDPTESDTQYF
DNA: TGTGCCACCAGCAGAGATCCTACCGAATCAGATACGCAGTATTTT

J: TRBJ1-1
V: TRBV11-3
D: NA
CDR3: CASSFSLDTEAFF
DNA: TGTGCCAGCAGCTTTTCATTAGACACTGAAGCTTTCTTT

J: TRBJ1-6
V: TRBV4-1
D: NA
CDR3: CASSHVGDFLLLHF
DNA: TGCGCCAGCAGCCACGTGGGGGACTTCCTGCTCCTCCACTTT